This TCR beta chain was found in a study of CD8 T cells in Susac syndrome. The CDR3 is 15 amino acids. From germline, CDR1 is MGHDK and CDR2 SYGVNS. V shed 6 bases and J shed 0 bases, with 15 bases lying between them. After extraction with the RNeasy kit, 0.5 to 1 ug of the RNA was reverse transcribed using random hexamers. In TCRdb, the immunoSEQ multiplex PCR reads were re-called with MiXCR into one record per CDR3 protein. In the table there are about 140,000 distinct CDR3 sequences, approximately 94% of which are singletons. The V call is TRBV25-1, the J call TRBJ2-7; D is possibly TRBD1 (6 bases). Sequenced: CD4+ T cells from PBMCs. The clonotype comes from a human donor in good health. CDR3: CASSAADRFSYEQYF. CDR3 DNA: TGTGCCAGCAGCGCAGCCGACAGGTTCTCCTACGAGCAGTACTTC.